This T cell receptor beta chain appears in the sequencing data of a study of regulatory T cells in long-lasting Graves disease. Germline V gene lookup returns CDR1 SGHAT and CDR2 FQNNGV. V was pared by 4 bases and J by 2 bases, with 3 bases of the junction left unmatched. This CDR3 has 16 residues. Construction of TCR beta libraries relied on iRepertoire HTBI primers and on Arm-PCR targeting CDR3 regions. TCRdb fed the multiplex PCR reads into MiXCR, producing one record per CDR3 protein. The repertoire holds around 400,000 distinct CDR3 sequences, with around 20% as singletons. Time point reported: persistent/refractory GD, antithyroid drugs over 5 years with positive TRAb. Researchers made the TCR library from RNA that was extracted from PBMCs. In Xi'an, China, an endocrinology department was the source of patients.

V usage is TRBV11-2 and J usage is TRBJ2-3; 13 bases map to TRBD2. The receptor's source is a female donor with Graves disease. Sample: peripheral blood mononuclear cells (PBMCs), taken when the disease was refractory, from a patient treated with antithyroid drugs. Here the CDR3 reads CASSWGTSGNTDTQYF. In DNA, the CDR3 is TGTGCCAGCAGCTGGGGGACTAGCGGGAACACAGATACGCAGTATTTT.